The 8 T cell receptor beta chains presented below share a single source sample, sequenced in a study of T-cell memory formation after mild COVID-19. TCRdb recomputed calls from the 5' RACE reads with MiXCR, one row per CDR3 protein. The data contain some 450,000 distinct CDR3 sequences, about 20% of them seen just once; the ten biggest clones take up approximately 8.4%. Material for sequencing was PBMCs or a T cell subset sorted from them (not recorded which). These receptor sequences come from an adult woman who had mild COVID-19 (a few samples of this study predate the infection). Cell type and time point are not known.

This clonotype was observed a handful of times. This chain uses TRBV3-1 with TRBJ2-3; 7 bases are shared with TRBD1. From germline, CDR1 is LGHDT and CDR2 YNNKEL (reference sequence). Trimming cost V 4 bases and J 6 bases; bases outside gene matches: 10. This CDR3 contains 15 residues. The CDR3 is CASSRQGVQRDTQYF. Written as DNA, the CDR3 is TGTGCCAGCAGCCGCCAGGGGGTTCAACGTGATACGCAGTATTTT.

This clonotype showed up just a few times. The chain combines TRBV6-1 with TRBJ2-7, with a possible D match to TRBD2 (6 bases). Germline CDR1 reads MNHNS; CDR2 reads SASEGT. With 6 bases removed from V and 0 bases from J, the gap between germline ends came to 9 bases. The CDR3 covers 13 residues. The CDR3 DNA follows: TGTGCCAGCAGGCGGGGCAGCTCCTACGAGCAGTACTTC. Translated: CASRRGSSYEQYF.

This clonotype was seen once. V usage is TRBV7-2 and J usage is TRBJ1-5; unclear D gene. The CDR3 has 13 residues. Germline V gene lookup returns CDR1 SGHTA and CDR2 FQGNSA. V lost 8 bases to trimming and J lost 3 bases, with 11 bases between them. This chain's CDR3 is CASSGSNNQPQHF. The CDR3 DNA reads TGTGCCAGCTCTGGGAGTAACAATCAGCCCCAGCATTTT.

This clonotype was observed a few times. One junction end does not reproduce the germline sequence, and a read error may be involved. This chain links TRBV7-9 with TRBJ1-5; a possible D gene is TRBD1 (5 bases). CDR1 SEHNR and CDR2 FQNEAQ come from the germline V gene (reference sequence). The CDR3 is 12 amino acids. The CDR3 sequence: CASRVGNQPQHF. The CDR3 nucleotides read TGTGCTAGCAGGGTAGGGAATCAGCCCCAGCATTTT.

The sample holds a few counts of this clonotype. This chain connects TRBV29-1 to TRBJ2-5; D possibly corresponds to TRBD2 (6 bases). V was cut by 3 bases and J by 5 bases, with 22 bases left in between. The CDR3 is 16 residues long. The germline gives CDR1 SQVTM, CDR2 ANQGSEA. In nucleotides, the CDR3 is TGCAGCGTTGAGGGTGGGACTTTCGCGCTACCTGAGACCCAGTACTTC. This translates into CSVEGGTFALPETQYF.

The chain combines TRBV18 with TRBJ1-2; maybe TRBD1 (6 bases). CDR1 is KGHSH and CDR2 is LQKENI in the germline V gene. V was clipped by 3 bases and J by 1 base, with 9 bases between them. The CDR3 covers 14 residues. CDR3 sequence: CASSPTRGNYGYTF. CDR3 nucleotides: TGTGCCAGCTCACCTACCAGGGGTAACTATGGCTACACCTTC.

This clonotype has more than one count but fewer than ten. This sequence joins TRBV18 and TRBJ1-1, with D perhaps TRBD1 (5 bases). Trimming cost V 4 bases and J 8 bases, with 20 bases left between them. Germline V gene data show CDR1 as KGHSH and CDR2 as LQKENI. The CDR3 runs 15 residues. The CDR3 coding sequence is TGTGCCAGCTCACGACGGGGGATTTTCGACGTGGAAGCTTTCTTT. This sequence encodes CASSRRGIFDVEAFF.

The CDR3 DNA sequence: TGCGCCAGCAGCCCGGGGCCAGGGACCTACGAGCAGTACTTC. Protein: CASSPGPGTYEQYF. V and J are TRBV5-1 and TRBJ2-7; D is possibly TRBD1 or TRBD2 (5 bases each). V was pared by 4 bases and J by 2 bases, with 13 bases between. The germline V gene encodes CDR1 SGHRS and CDR2 YFSETQ. The CDR3 runs to 14 residues. Full variable domain (outside the CDR3, taken from reference TRBV5-1 and TRBJ2-7): KAGVTQTPRYLIKTRGQQVTLSCSPISGHRSVSWYQQTPGQGLQFLFEYFSETQRNKGNFPGRFSGRQFSNSRSEMNVSTLELGDSALYLCASSPGPGTYEQYFGPGTRLTVT.